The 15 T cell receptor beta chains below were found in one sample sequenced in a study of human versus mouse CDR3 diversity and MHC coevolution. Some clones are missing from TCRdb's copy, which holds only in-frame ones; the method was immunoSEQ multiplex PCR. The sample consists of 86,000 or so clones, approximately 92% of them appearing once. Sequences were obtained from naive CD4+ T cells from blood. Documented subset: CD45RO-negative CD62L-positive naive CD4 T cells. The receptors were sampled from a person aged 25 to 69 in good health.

The CDR3 DNA is TGTGCCAGCAGCTTGGACGGGACAGGGTGGCTTGACACTGAAGCTTTCTTT. It codes for CASSLDGTGWLDTEAFF. The chain has TRBV5-4 and TRBJ1-1; 9 bases fit TRBD1. The V and J ends lost 0 bases and 3 bases, in that order; junction bases with no gene match: 9. This CDR3 is built from 17 residues. The germline gives CDR1 SGHNT, CDR2 YYREEE (reference sequence).

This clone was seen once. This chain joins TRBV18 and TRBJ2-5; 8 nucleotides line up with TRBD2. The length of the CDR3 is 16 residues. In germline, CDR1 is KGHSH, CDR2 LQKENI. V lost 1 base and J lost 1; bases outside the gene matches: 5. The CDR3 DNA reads TGTGCCAGCTCACCACTTTTCACTAGCGGCCAAGAGACCCAGTACTTC. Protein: CASSPLFTSGQETQYF. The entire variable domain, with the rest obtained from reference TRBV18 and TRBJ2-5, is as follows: NAGVMQNPRHLVRRRGQEARLRCSPMKGHSHVYWYRQLPEEGLKFMVYLQKENIIDESGMPKERFSAEFPKEGPSILRIQQVVRGDSAAYFCASSPLFTSGQETQYFGPGTRLLVL.

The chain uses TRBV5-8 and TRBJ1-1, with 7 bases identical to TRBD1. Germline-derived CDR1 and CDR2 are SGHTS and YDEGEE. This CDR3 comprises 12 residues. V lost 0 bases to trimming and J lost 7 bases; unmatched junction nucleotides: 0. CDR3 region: CASSLGQGEAFF. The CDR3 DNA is TGTGCCAGCAGCTTGGGACAGGGTGAAGCTTTCTTT.

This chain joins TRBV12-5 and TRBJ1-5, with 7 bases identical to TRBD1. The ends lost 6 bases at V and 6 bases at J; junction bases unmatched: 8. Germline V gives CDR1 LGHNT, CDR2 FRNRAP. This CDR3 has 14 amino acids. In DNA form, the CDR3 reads TGTGCTAGTGGCCGCGACAGGGAACGTCAGCCCCAGCATTTT. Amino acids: CASGRDRERQPQHF.

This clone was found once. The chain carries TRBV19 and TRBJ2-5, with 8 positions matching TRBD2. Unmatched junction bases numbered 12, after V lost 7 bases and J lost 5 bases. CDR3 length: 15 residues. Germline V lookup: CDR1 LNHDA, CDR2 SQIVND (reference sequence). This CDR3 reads CASTPAGEGGETQYF. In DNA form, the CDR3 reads TGTGCCAGTACTCCAGCGGGAGAAGGGGGGGAGACCCAGTACTTC.

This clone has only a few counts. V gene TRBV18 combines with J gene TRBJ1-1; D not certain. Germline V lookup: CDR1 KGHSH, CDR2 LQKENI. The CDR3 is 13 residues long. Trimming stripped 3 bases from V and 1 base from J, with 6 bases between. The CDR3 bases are TGTGCCAGCTCACCGGAGGAGAACACTGAAGCTTTCTTT. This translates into CASSPEENTEAFF.

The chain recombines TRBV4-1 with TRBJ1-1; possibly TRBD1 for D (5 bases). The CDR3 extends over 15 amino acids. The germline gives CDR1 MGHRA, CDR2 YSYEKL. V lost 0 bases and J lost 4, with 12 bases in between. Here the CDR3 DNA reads TGCGCCAGCAGCCAAGAGAATGGACACCTCACTGAAGCTTTCTTT. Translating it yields CASSQENGHLTEAFF.

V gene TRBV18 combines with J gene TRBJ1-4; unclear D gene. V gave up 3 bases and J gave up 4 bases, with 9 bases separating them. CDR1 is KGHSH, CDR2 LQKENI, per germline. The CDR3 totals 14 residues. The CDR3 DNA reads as TGTGCCAGCTCACCGGTGGGAGTTAATGAAAAACTGTTTTTT. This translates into CASSPVGVNEKLFF.

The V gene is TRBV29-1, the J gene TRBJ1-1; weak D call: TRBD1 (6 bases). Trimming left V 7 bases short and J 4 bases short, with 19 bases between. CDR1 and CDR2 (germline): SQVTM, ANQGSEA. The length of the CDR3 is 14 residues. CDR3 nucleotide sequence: TGCAGCGGGATGAAGGGTACAGGGAGCACTGAAGCTTTCTTT. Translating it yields CSGMKGTGSTEAFF.

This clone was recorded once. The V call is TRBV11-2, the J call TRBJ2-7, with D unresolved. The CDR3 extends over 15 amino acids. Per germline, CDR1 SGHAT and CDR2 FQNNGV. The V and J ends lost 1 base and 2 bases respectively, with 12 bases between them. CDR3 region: CASSLATKSPYEQYF. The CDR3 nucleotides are TGTGCCAGCAGCTTAGCAACAAAATCCCCCTACGAGCAGTACTTC.

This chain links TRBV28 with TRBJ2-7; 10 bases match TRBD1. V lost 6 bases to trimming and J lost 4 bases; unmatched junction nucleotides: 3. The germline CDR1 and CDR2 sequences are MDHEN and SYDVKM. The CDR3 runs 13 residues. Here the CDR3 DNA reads TGTGCCAGCAGAACGGGACAGGGGTACGAGCAGTACTTC. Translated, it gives CASRTGQGYEQYF.

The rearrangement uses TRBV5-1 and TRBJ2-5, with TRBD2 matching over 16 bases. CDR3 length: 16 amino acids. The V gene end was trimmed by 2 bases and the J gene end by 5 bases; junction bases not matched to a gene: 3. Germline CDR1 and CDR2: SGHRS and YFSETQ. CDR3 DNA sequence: TGCGCCAGCAGCTTTGGGACTAGCGGGGGGGAGGAGACCCAGTACTTC. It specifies CASSFGTSGGEETQYF.

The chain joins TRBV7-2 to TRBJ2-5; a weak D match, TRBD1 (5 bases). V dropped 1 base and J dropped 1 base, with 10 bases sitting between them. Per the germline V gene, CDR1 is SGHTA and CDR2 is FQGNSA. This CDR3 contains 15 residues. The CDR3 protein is CASSLVRDFQETQYF. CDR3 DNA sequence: TGTGCCAGCAGCTTAGTCAGGGATTTCCAAGAGACCCAGTACTTC.

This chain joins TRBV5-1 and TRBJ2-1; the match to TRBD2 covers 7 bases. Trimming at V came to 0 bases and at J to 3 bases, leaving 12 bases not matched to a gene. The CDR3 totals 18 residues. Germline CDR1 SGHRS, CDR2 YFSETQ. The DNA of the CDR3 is TGCGCCAGCAGCTTGGGGACACTAGCGCAGAACGTCTACAATGAGCAGTTCTTC. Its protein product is CASSLGTLAQNVYNEQFF. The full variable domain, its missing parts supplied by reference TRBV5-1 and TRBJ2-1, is KAGVTQTPRYLIKTRGQQVTLSCSPISGHRSVSWYQQTPGQGLQFLFEYFSETQRNKGNFPGRFSGRQFSNSRSEMNVSTLELGDSALYLCASSLGTLAQNVYNEQFFGPGTRLTVL.

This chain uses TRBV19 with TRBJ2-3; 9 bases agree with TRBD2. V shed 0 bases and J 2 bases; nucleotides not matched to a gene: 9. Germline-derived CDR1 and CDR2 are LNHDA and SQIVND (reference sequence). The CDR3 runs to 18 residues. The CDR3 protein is CASSIDASRGGLTDTQYF. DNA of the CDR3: TGTGCCAGTAGTATAGACGCCTCGCGGGGGGGACTCACAGATACGCAGTATTTT.